Shown below are 29 T cell receptor beta chains from a single sample sequenced in a study of blood T cell repertoires in COVID-19. TCRdb's copy holds only in-frame clones and misses some; the assay was immunoSEQ multiplex PCR. This table holds roughly 130,000 clones, 87% found once. Sequenced input: peripheral blood. These receptors were obtained from an older woman with acute or convalescent COVID-19.

This chain joins TRBV6-5 and TRBJ2-5; 13 bases match TRBD2. CDR1 is MNHEY, CDR2 SVGAGI, per germline. Trimming removed 11 bases from V and 7 bases from J; junction bases left unmatched: 4. This CDR3 comprises 12 residues. CDR3 sequence (DNA): TGTGCCTCCCGACTAGCGGGAGGGACCCAGTACTTC. This codes for CASRLAGGTQYF.

The rearrangement links TRBV9 to TRBJ2-1; TRBD2 matches at 10 bases. The CDR3 extends over 17 amino acids. Germline CDR1 is SGDLS and CDR2 is YYNGEE. The trim removed 0 bases at V and 7 bases at J, leaving 10 bases unmatched. The CDR3 nucleotides read TGTGCCAGCAGCGTAGATCTGCTAGCGGGAGTTAAGAATGAGCAGTTCTTC. It specifies CASSVDLLAGVKNEQFF. The full variable domain, in which reference TRBV9 and TRBJ2-1 provide the parts outside the CDR3, is DSGVTQTPKHLITATGQRVTLRCSPRSGDLSVYWYQQSLDQGLQFLIQYYNGEERAKGNILERFSAQQFPDLHSELNLSSLELGDSALYFCASSVDLLAGVKNEQFFGPGTRLTVL.

This clone was counted once. The same CDR3 arises from other DNA sequences in this sample as well. The J gene is TRBJ2-1, the V gene TRBV3-1 (or the pseudogene TRBV3-2); D is possibly TRBD2 (5 bases). Germline values: CDR1 LGHDT, CDR2 YNNKEL (reference sequence). The length of the CDR3 is 11 residues. Trimming shortened V by 1 base and J by 10 bases, and 5 bases separated the two germline ends. The CDR3 bases are TGTGCCAGCAGCCAAGCGGGGGAGCAGTTCTTC. It is translated as CASSQAGEQFF.

The rearrangement joins TRBV10-3 to TRBJ2-1; 14 nucleotides align to TRBD2. CDR1 and CDR2 (germline): ENHRY, SYGVKD. The V and J ends lost 0 bases and 1 base, in that order; junction bases with no gene match: 8. This CDR3 is built from 20 residues. The DNA for the CDR3 is TGTGCCATCAGTGAGTCAGGGGGACTAGCGGGAGCTGGGTCCTACAATGAGCAGTTCTTC. Encoded protein: CAISESGGLAGAGSYNEQFF.

The V gene is TRBV19, the J gene TRBJ2-7, with D perhaps TRBD1 (5 bases). Trimming pared 2 bases from V and 3 bases from J, leaving 14 bases between. This CDR3 has 15 residues. CDR1 LNHDA and CDR2 SQIVND come from the germline V gene (reference sequence). CDR3 loop: CASSISPGNFYEQYF. The CDR3 bases are TGTGCCAGTAGTATAAGTCCAGGGAACTTCTACGAGCAGTACTTC.

This chain connects TRBV18 to TRBJ2-7, with 7 bases lining up with TRBD2. The germline V gene has CDR1 KGHSH and CDR2 LQKENI. CDR3 length: 14 residues. The ends lost 0 bases at V and 1 base at J; junction bases unmatched: 0. CDR3 sequence: CASSPPSGSYEQYF. CDR3 bases: TGTGCCAGCTCACCACCTAGCGGGTCCTACGAGCAGTACTTC.

The chain combines TRBV29-1 with TRBJ2-1; a weak D match, TRBD1 (6 bases). CDR1 is SQVTM and CDR2 is ANQGSEA in the germline V gene. V was shortened by 6 bases and J by 0 bases, with 18 bases between the two germline ends. The length of the CDR3 is 16 residues. The CDR3 reads CSVDDTGSASYNEQFF. DNA for the CDR3: TGCAGCGTGGACGATACAGGGTCCGCCTCCTACAATGAGCAGTTCTTC.

In DNA form, the CDR3 reads TGTGCCAGCATCTTAGGGGCCGTGAGAGGAGACACTGAAGCTTTCTTT. Amino acids: CASILGAVRGDTEAFF. The chain employs TRBV28 and TRBJ1-1, with TRBD1 as a possible D gene (5 bases). Germline CDR1 and CDR2: MDHEN and SYDVKM. The CDR3 sequence is 16 residues long. Trimming left V 7 bases short and J 3 bases short, with 21 bases between.

This rearrangement joins TRBV19 to TRBJ1-5; 7 bases line up with TRBD1. The germline V gene has CDR1 LNHDA and CDR2 SQIVND (reference sequence). CDR3 length: 15 amino acids. V shed 8 bases, J shed 0 bases, and the junction held 7 bases outside the gene matches. The CDR3, as DNA: TGTGCCAGTGAAGACAGGGCGGATAGCAATCAGCCCCAGCATTTT. This translates into CASEDRADSNQPQHF.

In regard to this clone: Sequence at one end of the junction differs from germline and may be a read error. The chain links TRBV7-7 to TRBJ2-2; weak D call: TRBD1 (6 bases). CDR1 is SSHAT and CDR2 is FNYEAQ in the germline V gene (reference sequence). The CDR3 length is 13 residues. The CDR3 region is CASSLRTDGELFF. The CDR3 DNA reads as TGTGCTAGCAGCCTCCGGACAGACGGGGAGCTGTTTTTT.

The chain carries TRBV19 and TRBJ1-2; 10 nucleotides agree with TRBD1. J was trimmed by 4 bases and V by 7 bases; bases with no gene match: 6. Germline V gene sequence: CDR1 LNHDA, CDR2 SQIVND (reference sequence). The CDR3 has 14 amino acids. Here the CDR3 reads CASNRDRGGYGYTF. Here the CDR3 DNA reads TGTGCCAGTAATAGGGACAGGGGTGGCTATGGCTACACCTTC.

The table lists this clone with a count of one. This sequence joins TRBV2 and TRBJ1-5; D is ambiguous. Germline lookup yields CDR1 SNHLY and CDR2 FYNNEI. The ends were cut back, 1 base at V and 1 base at J, with 11 bases in the middle. The CDR3 has 16 residues. The CDR3 coding sequence is TGTGCCAGCAGTGAAGGAGGGCGGCGGAGCAATCAGCCCCAGCATTTT. Translated, it gives CASSEGGRRSNQPQHF.

This chain links TRBV24-1 with TRBJ2-1, with 8 bases matching TRBD1. Germline V gives CDR1 KGHDR, CDR2 SFDVKD. The CDR3 is 16 residues long. V was pared by 4 bases and J by 7 bases, with 11 bases of the junction left unmatched. In DNA, the CDR3 is TGTGCCACCAGTGACCCCCGGACAGGGCGGAGGAATGAGCAGTTCTTC. Encoded protein: CATSDPRTGRRNEQFF.

V usage is TRBV28 and J usage is TRBJ2-4; a weak D match, TRBD1 (6 bases). CDR1 and CDR2 from the germline V gene are MDHEN and SYDVKM. The CDR3 sequence is 16 residues long. Deletions cut 6 bases from V and 8 bases from J, with 23 bases between. The CDR3 loop reads CASSPNVQGWVDIQYF. The CDR3 DNA reads as TGTGCCAGCAGCCCTAACGTACAGGGATGGGTAGACATTCAGTACTTC.

This chain links TRBV9 with TRBJ1-2, with no clear D. The V end was cut by 0 bases, the J end by 5 bases, with 14 bases between. The V gene's germline CDR1 is SGDLS and CDR2 YYNGEE. This CDR3 has 15 amino acids. CDR3 DNA: TGTGCCAGCAGCGTAGAACCGACGGGGAATTATGGCTACACCTTC. Translated, it gives CASSVEPTGNYGYTF. Together with reference TRBV9 and TRBJ1-2, the CDR3 gives the full variable domain: DSGVTQTPKHLITATGQRVTLRCSPRSGDLSVYWYQQSLDQGLQFLIQYYNGEERAKGNILERFSAQQFPDLHSELNLSSLELGDSALYFCASSVEPTGNYGYTFGSGTRLTVV.

The gene calls are TRBV5-4 and TRBJ2-7, with TRBD1 matching 7 bases. The CDR3 spans 14 residues. Looked up from germline, CDR1 is SGHNT and CDR2 is YYREEE (reference sequence). The J segment lost 0 bases and the V segment lost 4 bases, leaving 4 bases of the junction unmatched. DNA of the CDR3: TGTGCCAGCAGCCAGGGACAGAGCTCCTACGAGCAGTACTTC. Protein product: CASSQGQSSYEQYF.

The table lists this clone with a count of one. The gene calls are TRBV11-3 and TRBJ2-7; 9 bases fit TRBD1. The length of the CDR3 is 13 residues. In germline, CDR1 is SGHNT, CDR2 YENEEA. J gave up 6 bases and V 5 bases, and 5 bases lay outside the gene matches. The CDR3 region is CASSPRDRVEQYV. DNA of the CDR3: TGTGCCAGCAGCCCACGGGACAGGGTCGAGCAGTACGTC.

The chain carries TRBV6-6 and TRBJ2-1; D is perhaps TRBD2 (5 bases). The CDR3 sequence is 14 residues long. Germline V gene data show CDR1 as MNHNY and CDR2 as SVGAGI (reference sequence). Trimming took off 0 bases at V and 4 bases at J, with 7 bases between the two ends. CDR3 nucleotides: TGTGCCAGCAGTTACTCGTTAGCGTACAATGAGCAGTTCTTC. Translating it yields CASSYSLAYNEQFF.

The chain combines TRBV28 with TRBJ1-1; D ambiguous. Deletions cut 3 bases from V and 3 bases from J, with 5 bases between. The germline V gene has CDR1 MDHEN and CDR2 SYDVKM. The CDR3 contains 12 residues. The CDR3 loop is CASSFGDTEAFF. The DNA for the CDR3 is TGTGCCAGCAGTTTTGGAGACACTGAAGCTTTCTTT.

The CDR3 DNA reads as TGTGCCAGCAGCCCCAGCAGGGATGAGCAGTTCTTC. Translating gives CASSPSRDEQFF. The rearrangement joins TRBV5-8 to TRBJ2-1, with a weak D call TRBD1 (5 bases). Germline CDR1 and CDR2: SGHTS and YDEGEE. The CDR3 has 12 amino acids. Trimming removed 4 bases at V and 8 bases at J, with 10 bases between. Full variable domain (rest looked up from reference TRBV5-8 and TRBJ2-1): EAGVTQSPTHLIKTRGQQATLRCSPISGHTSVYWYQQALGLGLQFLLWYDEGEERNRGNFPPRFSGRQFPNYSSELNVNALELEDSALYLCASSPSRDEQFFGPGTRLTVL.

V and J are TRBV2 and TRBJ2-7; 8 bases fit TRBD1. The junction had 10 bases not matched to a gene; V was cut back by 11 bases and J by 7 bases. Per the germline V gene, CDR1 is SNHLY and CDR2 is FYNNEI. CDR3 length: 12 residues. This CDR3 reads CAGDRGLNEQYF. The CDR3 DNA sequence: TGTGCCGGAGACAGGGGATTAAATGAGCAGTACTTC.

This sequence joins TRBV28 and TRBJ1-5; maybe TRBD1 (5 bases). V lost 4 bases to trimming and J lost 1 base, with 11 bases between them. The CDR3 consists of 15 residues. Looked up from germline, CDR1 is MDHEN and CDR2 is SYDVKM. Written as DNA, the CDR3 is TGTGCCAGCAGTTCCTCAGGGCAGAGCAATCAGCCCCAGCATTTT. Its protein is CASSSSGQSNQPQHF.

The chain links TRBV3-1 (or the pseudogene TRBV3-2) to TRBJ2-3; 12 bases fit TRBD2. Germline lookup yields CDR1 LGHDT and CDR2 YNNKEL (reference sequence). V gave up 1 base and J gave up 4 bases; unmatched junction bases: 6. The CDR3 runs to 17 residues. The CDR3 sequence is CASSQGLAGVRPDTQYF. For the CDR3, the DNA is TGTGCCAGCAGCCAAGGACTAGCGGGAGTGAGGCCAGATACGCAGTATTTT.

The chain is built from TRBV29-1 and TRBJ2-1; TRBD2 matches at 8 bases. Germline V gene data show CDR1 as SQVTM and CDR2 as ANQGSEA. The V segment lost 6 bases and the J segment 3 bases; nucleotides outside the gene matches: 7. This CDR3 is 14 amino acids long. CDR3 nucleotides: TGCAGCGTGGCCGGGACTAGGGACTACAATGAGCAGTTCTTC. Its translation: CSVAGTRDYNEQFF.

The rearrangement joins TRBV5-4 to TRBJ2-7; TRBD2 matches at 10 bases. This CDR3 has 18 amino acids. The ends lost 4 bases at V and 0 bases at J; junction bases unmatched: 13. Per germline, CDR1 SGHNT and CDR2 YYREEE (reference sequence). In DNA form, the CDR3 reads TGTGCCAGCAGCCTACTAGGGTCGGGACTAGCGACCTCCTACGAGCAGTACTTC. Its translation is CASSLLGSGLATSYEQYF.

A note on this clone: Other DNA sequences of this sample code for an identical CDR3. The gene calls are TRBV7-3 and TRBJ1-6; 7 bases line up with TRBD1. CDR3 length: 14 residues. CDR1 and CDR2 from the germline V gene are SGHTA and FQGTGA. V lost 1 base and J lost 7; bases outside the gene matches: 1. The CDR3 coding sequence is TGTGCCAGCAGCTTAAGGGACAGAAATTCACCCCTCCACTTT. It is translated as CASSLRDRNSPLHF.

This clone came up a few times. This chain connects TRBV27 to TRBJ2-1; maybe TRBD2 (6 bases). This CDR3 spans 14 amino acids. Trimming stripped 3 bases from V and 7 bases from J, with 13 bases between. The germline gives CDR1 MNHEY, CDR2 SMNVEV (reference sequence). The CDR3 is CASSFAGPQNEQFF. The CDR3 DNA follows: TGTGCCAGCAGTTTTGCGGGGCCCCAAAATGAGCAGTTCTTC.

The chain couples TRBV11-3 to TRBJ2-2; D unclear. The germline V gene has CDR1 SGHNT and CDR2 YENEEA. The germline V and J ends were trimmed by 6 bases and 4 bases, with 12 bases remaining between them. The CDR3 extends over 14 amino acids. As DNA, the CDR3 is TGTGCCAGCAGTCATAGGTCGGGCACCGGGGAGCTGTTTTTT. Translating gives CASSHRSGTGELFF.

This clone was seen once. The chain couples TRBV10-3 to TRBJ2-1; 12 nucleotides match TRBD2. There are 17 residues in the CDR3. CDR1 ENHRY and CDR2 SYGVKD come from the germline V gene. Germline trimming cut 4 bases from V and 5 bases from J; bases unmatched to any gene: 9. CDR3 amino acids: CAISGKASGRVDNEQFF. The CDR3 DNA follows: TGTGCCATCAGTGGAAAGGCTAGCGGGAGGGTGGACAATGAGCAGTTCTTC.